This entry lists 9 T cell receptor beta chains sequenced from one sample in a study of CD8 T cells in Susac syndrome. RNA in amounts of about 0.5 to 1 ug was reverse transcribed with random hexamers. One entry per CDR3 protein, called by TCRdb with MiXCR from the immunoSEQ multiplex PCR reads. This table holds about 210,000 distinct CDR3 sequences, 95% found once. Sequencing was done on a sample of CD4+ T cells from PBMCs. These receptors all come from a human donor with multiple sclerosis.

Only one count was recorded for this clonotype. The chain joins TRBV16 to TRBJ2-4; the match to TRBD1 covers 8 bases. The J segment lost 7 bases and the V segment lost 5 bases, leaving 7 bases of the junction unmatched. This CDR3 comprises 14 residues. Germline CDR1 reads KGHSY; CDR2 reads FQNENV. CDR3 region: CASSYRQGRNIQYF. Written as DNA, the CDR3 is TGTGCCAGCAGCTATCGACAGGGGCGGAACATTCAGTACTTC.

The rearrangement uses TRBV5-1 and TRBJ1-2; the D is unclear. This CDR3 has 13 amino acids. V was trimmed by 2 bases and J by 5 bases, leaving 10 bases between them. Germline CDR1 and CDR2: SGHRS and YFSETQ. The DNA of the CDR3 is TGCGCCAGCAGCTTCGACGCGGCTTATGGCTACACCTTC. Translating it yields CASSFDAAYGYTF.

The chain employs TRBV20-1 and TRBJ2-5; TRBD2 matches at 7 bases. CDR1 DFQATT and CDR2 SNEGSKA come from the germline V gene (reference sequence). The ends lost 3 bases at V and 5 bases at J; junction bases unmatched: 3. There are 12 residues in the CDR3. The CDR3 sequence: CSASVGGETQYF. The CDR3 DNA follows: TGCAGTGCTAGTGTCGGGGGGGAGACCCAGTACTTC.

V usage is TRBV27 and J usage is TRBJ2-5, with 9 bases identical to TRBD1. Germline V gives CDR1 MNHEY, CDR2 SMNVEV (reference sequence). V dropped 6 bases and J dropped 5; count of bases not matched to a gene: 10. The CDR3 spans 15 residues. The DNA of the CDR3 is TGTGCCAGCAGCTGGGGACAGGGAGTAGGGGAGACCCAGTACTTC. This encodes CASSWGQGVGETQYF.

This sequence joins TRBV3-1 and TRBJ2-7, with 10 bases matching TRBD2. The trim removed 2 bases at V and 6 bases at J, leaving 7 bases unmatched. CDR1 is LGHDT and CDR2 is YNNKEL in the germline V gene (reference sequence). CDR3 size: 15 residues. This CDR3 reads CASSQLLAGSAEQYF. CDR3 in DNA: TGTGCCAGCAGCCAACTACTAGCGGGAAGCGCCGAGCAGTACTTC.

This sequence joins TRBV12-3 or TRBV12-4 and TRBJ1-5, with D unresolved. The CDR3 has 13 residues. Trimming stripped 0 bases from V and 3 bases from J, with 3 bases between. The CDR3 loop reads CASSLADNQPQHF. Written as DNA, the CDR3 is TGTGCCAGCAGTTTAGCGGACAATCAGCCCCAGCATTTT.

CDR3: CASSQRRTSGGSTDTQYF. The CDR3 DNA is TGTGCCAGCAGCCAAAGAAGGACTAGCGGCGGTAGCACAGATACGCAGTATTTT. The chain links TRBV3-1 to TRBJ2-3, with 10 nucleotides matching TRBD2. This CDR3 contains 18 residues. Unmatched junction bases numbered 8, after V lost 2 bases and J lost 0 bases. Germline assignment: CDR1 LGHDT and CDR2 YNNKEL (reference sequence).

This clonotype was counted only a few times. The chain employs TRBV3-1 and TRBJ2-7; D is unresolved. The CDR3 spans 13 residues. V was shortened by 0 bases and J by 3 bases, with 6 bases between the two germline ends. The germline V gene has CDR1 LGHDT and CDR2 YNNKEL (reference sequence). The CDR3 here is CASSQDGLYEQYF. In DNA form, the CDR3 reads TGTGCCAGCAGCCAAGATGGTCTCTACGAGCAGTACTTC.

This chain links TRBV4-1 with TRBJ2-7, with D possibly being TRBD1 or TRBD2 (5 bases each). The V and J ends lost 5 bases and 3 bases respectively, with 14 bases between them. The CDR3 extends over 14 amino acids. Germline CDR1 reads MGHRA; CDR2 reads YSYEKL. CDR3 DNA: TGCGCCAGCAGCACCTACAAGGGGAGCTACGAGCAGTACTTC. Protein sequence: CASSTYKGSYEQYF.